The 11 T cell receptor beta chains reported below all come from one sample, sequenced in a study of Graves' ophthalmopathy and Graves' hyperthyroidism. Beta-chain TCR CDR3 regions were amplified from RNA transcripts. In the first round, RT-PCR was carried out with HTBI primers, and a multiplex PCR formed the second round. One entry per CDR3 protein results from TCRdb running MiXCR on the multiplex PCR reads. The sample has about 160,000 distinct CDR3 sequences, approximately 40% seen once; the top ten hold about 6%. The sample comprised peripheral blood. The origin of the receptors is a woman aged 40 to 50 with Graves' ophthalmopathy.

This clonotype was seen repeatedly, ten times or more. The genes are TRBV27 and TRBJ1-2; TRBD1 matches at 7 bases. From germline, CDR1 is MNHEY and CDR2 SMNVEV (reference sequence). CDR3 length equals 12 residues. The ends lost 8 bases at V and 2 bases at J; junction bases unmatched: 2. The CDR3 coding sequence is TGTGCCAGCTGGACAGGCAACTATGGCTACACCTTC. Its translation: CASWTGNYGYTF.

The chain is built from TRBV6-1 and TRBJ2-2, with unresolved D. The germline V and J ends were trimmed by 4 bases and 0 bases, with 6 bases remaining between them. The CDR3 runs to 14 residues. Germline V gives CDR1 MNHNS, CDR2 SASEGT. CDR3 loop: CASSVVTNTGELFF. In nucleotides, the CDR3 is TGTGCCAGCAGTGTGGTCACGAACACCGGGGAGCTGTTTTTT.

J is TRBJ2-2 and V is TRBV12-3 or TRBV12-4; D unclear. The CDR3 totals 14 residues. V was trimmed by 9 bases and J by 0 bases, leaving 11 bases between them. CDR3 DNA sequence: TGTGCCAGTAAGCTGGGCGCGAACACCGGGGAGCTGTTTTTT. Translated, it gives CASKLGANTGELFF.

Ten or more counts support this clonotype. Germline and junction disagree at one end, which may indicate a read error. The rearrangement links TRBV2 to TRBJ1-2; D unresolved. The CDR3 is 13 amino acids. Germline V gene data show CDR1 as SNHLY and CDR2 as FYNNEI. This CDR3 is CASSEAGNYGSTF. CDR3 nucleotides: TGTGCCAGCAGTGAAGCCGGTAACTATGGCTCCACCTTC.

This clonotype was seen many times. J is TRBJ1-3 and V is TRBV30, with D unresolved. V was cut by 8 bases and J by 0 bases, with 11 bases left in between. From germline, CDR1 is GTSNPN and CDR2 SVGIG (reference sequence). CDR3 length equals 13 residues. This chain's CDR3 is CALNRVSGNTIYF. DNA of the CDR3: TGTGCCCTTAACCGGGTCTCTGGAAACACCATATATTTT.

This clonotype was detected many times. This likely comes from a read error, as the CDR3 has no conserved phenylalanine or tryptophan at its end. The DNA is left out, because the CDR3 cannot be placed on it with certainty; the CDR3 is given as TCRdb lists it. The chain has TRBV20-1 and TRBJ2-5; the DNA was not compared with TRBD2, the D call given in the table. The CDR3 length equals 13 residues, ends included. Germline CDR1 is DFQATT and CDR2 is SNEGSKA (reference sequence). The CDR3 region is CSASRLGAGGLLI.

This clonotype came up many times. The V gene is TRBV3-1, the J gene TRBJ1-1; no firm D call. Trimming took 3 bases from V and 1 from J, leaving 6 bases between them. CDR1 LGHDT and CDR2 YNNKEL come from the germline V gene (reference sequence). There are 13 residues in the CDR3. The CDR3 DNA follows: TGTGCCAGCAGCCATGGAGGGAACACTGAAGCTTTCTTT. Residues: CASSHGGNTEAFF.

This chain uses TRBV3-1 with TRBJ2-6; 10 bases map to TRBD1. CDR3 length: 18 amino acids. Unmatched junction bases numbered 7, after V lost 1 base and J lost 4 bases. Germline V gives CDR1 LGHDT, CDR2 YNNKEL (reference sequence). Here the CDR3 reads CASSQVPGQGPGANVLTF. The CDR3 nucleotides read TGTGCCAGCAGCCAAGTCCCGGGACAGGGGCCCGGGGCCAACGTCCTGACTTTC.

In this sample, this clonotype turned up many times. CDR3 nucleotides: TGTGCCAGCAGTCCACATGGAGGGGCTAACTATGGCTACACCTTC. Its protein product is CASSPHGGANYGYTF. The chain has TRBV6-5 and TRBJ1-2, with D possibly being TRBD1 (5 bases). Between the trimmed V and J ends, which lost 5 bases and 0 bases, there was a span of 13 bases. The CDR3 covers 15 residues. CDR1 MNHEY and CDR2 SVGAGI come from the germline V gene.

V usage is TRBV15 and J usage is TRBJ1-1; possible D gene TRBD1, 5 bases. There are 16 residues in the CDR3. Trimming shortened V by 0 bases and J by 6 bases, and 17 bases separated the two germline ends. Germline V CDR1 and CDR2: LNHNV, YYDKDF (reference sequence). CDR3 amino acids: CATSRDQFSRVAEAFF. In DNA, the CDR3 is TGTGCCACCAGCAGAGATCAATTTTCCAGGGTTGCTGAAGCTTTCTTT.

This clonotype showed up just a few times. The genes are TRBV7-9 and TRBJ2-7, with D maybe TRBD2 (5 bases). The CDR3 loop spans 13 amino acids. The V end was cut by 0 bases, the J end by 6 bases, with 9 bases between. Germline V gives CDR1 SEHNR, CDR2 FQNEAQ (reference sequence). The CDR3 DNA follows: TGTGCCAGCAGCTTAGCGGGAGAGCGCGAGCAGTACTTC. It codes for CASSLAGEREQYF.